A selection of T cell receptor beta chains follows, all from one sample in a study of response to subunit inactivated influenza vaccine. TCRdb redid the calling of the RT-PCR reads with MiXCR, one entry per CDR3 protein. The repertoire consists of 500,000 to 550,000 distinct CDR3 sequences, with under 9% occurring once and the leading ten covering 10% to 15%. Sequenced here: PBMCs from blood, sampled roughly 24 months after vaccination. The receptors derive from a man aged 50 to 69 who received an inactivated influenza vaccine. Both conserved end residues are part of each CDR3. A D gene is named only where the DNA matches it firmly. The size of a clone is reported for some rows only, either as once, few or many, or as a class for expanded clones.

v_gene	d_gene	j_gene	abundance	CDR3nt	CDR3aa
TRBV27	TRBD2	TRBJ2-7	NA	TGTGCCAGCAGTCCTCTAGCGGGAGTCTGGCACGAGCAGTACTTC	CASSPLAGVWHEQYF
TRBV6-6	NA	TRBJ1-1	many	TGTGCCAGCAGTCGGGCCTCGAACACTGAAGCTTTCTTT	CASSRASNTEAFF
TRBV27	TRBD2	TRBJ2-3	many	TGTGCCAGCAGTCCCGGACCGGGACTAGCGGGAGGGCCCACAGATACGCAGTATTTT	CASSPGPGLAGGPTDTQYF
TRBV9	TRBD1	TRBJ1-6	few	TGTGCCAGCAGCGACACCCGGGACAGGATTAATTCACCCCTCCACTTT	CASSDTRDRINSPLHF
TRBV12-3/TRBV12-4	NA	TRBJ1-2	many	TGTGCCAGCAGTTTAGGATACAGTGGCTACACCTTC	CASSLGYSGYTF
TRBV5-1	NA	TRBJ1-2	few	TGCGCCAGCAGCCCCAACACTGCTGGCTACACCTTC	CASSPNTAGYTF
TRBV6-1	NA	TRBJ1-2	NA	TGTGCCAGCAGTGAAACGAGGGCAGAGGGCTACACCTTC	CASSETRAEGYTF
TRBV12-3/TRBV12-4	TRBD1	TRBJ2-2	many	TGTGCCAGCAGCCGCGGACAGGGTAACACCGGGGAGCTGTTTTTT	CASSRGQGNTGELFF
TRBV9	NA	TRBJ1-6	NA	TGTGCCAGCAGCGTACTAACAGCCGGGAATTCACCCCTCCACTTT	CASSVLTAGNSPLHF
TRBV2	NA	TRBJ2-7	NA	TGTGCCAGCAGGTATGGGACAAACGCCTACGAGCAGTACTTC	CASRYGTNAYEQYF
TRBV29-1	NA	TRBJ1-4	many	TGCAGCGCCCAGACAGAACGAAATGAAAAACTGTTTTTT	CSAQTERNEKLFF
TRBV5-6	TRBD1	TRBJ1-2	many	TGTGCCAGCAGCTTGGCGGACAGGGCGTATGGCTACACCTTC	CASSLADRAYGYTF
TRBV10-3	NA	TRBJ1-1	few	TGTGCCATCAGTGACCTGATGAACACTGAAGCTTTCTTT	CAISDLMNTEAFF
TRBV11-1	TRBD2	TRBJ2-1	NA	TGTGCCAGCAGCTTAGGTAGCGGGGGGGGGAAGACCTACAATGAGCAGTTCTTC	CASSLGSGGGKTYNEQFF
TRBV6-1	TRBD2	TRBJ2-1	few	TGTGCCAGCGCAGCCGGGACTAGCTTCAATGAGCAGTTCTTC	CASAAGTSFNEQFF
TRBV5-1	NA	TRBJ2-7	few	TGCGCCAGCAGCTTGGTCTCTAGCACAGGGCTCGGGGGGGAGCAGTACTTC	CASSLVSSTGLGGEQYF
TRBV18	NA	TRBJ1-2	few	TGTGCCACAGGTGCCGCCCATGGCTACACCTTC	CATGAAHGYTF
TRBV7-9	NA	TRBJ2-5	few	TGTGCCAGCAGCGACGGATCCGGGGCCCCCCTTGGGACCCAGTACTTC	CASSDGSGAPLGTQYF
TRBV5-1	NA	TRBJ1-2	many	TGCGCCAGCAGCTTAAACAGCCAGGGGATTAAGAGTGGCTACACCTTC	CASSLNSQGIKSGYTF
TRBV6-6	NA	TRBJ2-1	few	TGTGCCAGCAGTTACTTCGGCGATGAGCAGTTCTTC	CASSYFGDEQFF
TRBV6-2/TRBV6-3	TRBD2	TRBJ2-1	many	TGTGCCAGCAGTCTCGGACTAGCGGGTCCGTTCTTC	CASSLGLAGPFF
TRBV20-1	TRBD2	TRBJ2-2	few	TGCAGTGCGGAGACTAGCACGGTCTCAGGGGAGCTGTTTTTT	CSAETSTVSGELFF
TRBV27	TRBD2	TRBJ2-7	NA	TGTGCCAGCGCCCACGGTTGGTCGCGGGAGAAGGCTTACGAGCAGTACTTC	CASAHGWSREKAYEQYF
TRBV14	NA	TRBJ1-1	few	TGTGCCAGCAGCCAAGTCACGCCGACTAACACTGAAGCTTTCTTT	CASSQVTPTNTEAFF
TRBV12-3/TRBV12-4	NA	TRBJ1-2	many	TGTGCCAGCAGTTTAAGGGAGTATGGCTACACCTTC	CASSLREYGYTF
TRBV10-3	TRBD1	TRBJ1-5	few	TGTGCCAGCGCGACAGGGGATCAGCCCCAGCATTTT	CASATGDQPQHF
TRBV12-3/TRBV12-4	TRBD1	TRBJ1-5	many	TGTGCCAGCAGACCCGGACAGGGCAATCAGCCCCAGCATTTT	CASRPGQGNQPQHF
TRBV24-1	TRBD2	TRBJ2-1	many	TGTGCCACCAGTGACCCCCCTGGCGGGAGAAATGAGCAGTTCTTC	CATSDPPGGRNEQFF
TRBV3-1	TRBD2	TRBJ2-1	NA	TGTGCCAGCAGCACGCGCCTAGCGGGTAACGAGCAGTTCTTC	CASSTRLAGNEQFF
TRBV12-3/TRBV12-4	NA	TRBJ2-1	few	TGTGCCAGCAGTTTAGGCTCCGACATGGGCAATGAGCAGTTCTTC	CASSLGSDMGNEQFF
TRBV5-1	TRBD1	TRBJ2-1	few	TGCGCCAGCAGCCGAGACAGGGGAAACATCAATGAGCAGTTCTTC	CASSRDRGNINEQFF
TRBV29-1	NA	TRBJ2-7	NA	TGCAGCGTTGCATCAGGGGTCTACGAGCAGTACTTC	CSVASGVYEQYF